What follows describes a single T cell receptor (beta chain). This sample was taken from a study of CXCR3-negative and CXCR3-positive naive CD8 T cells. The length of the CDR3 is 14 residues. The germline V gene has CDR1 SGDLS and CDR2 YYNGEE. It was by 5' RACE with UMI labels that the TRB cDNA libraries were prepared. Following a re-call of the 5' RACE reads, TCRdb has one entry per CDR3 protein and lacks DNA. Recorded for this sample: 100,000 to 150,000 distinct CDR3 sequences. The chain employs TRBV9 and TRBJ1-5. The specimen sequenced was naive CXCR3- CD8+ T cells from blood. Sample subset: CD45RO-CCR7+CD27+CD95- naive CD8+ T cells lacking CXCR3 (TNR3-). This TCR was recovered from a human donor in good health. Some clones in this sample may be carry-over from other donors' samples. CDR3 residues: CASSVGGGNQPQHF.